This is a list of T cell receptor beta chains from one sample in a study of blood T cells in healthy people across ages. Each CDR3 protein is one row after TCRdb ran MiXCR on the 5' RACE reads. The sample has about 1.6 million distinct CDR3 sequences; roughly a third are singletons. Source material: blood. The receptors were gathered from a woman in her twenties or thirties in good health. The CDR3 runs from the conserved cysteine through the conserved F or W. Fields, in order: J gene, V gene, clone size, D gene, CDR3 DNA, CDR3 protein. D genes are given only for firm matches. Size tells how often a clone was seen (once, few, many) or the class of an expanded clone, and some rows leave it out.

TRBJ2-1,TRBV7-2,-,-,TGTGCCAGCAGCTTAGAAACCCCAGCGCCTTACAATGAGCAGTTTTTC,CASSLETPAPYNEQFF
TRBJ2-3,TRBV12-3/TRBV12-4,few,-,TGTGCCAGCAGTCGCCGCTTGACTGCGATTCTACCCGATACGCAGTATTTT,CASSRRLTAILPDTQYF
TRBJ1-1,TRBV5-1,-,-,TGCGCCAGCTACCAAGAAGACATCTCCACTGAAGCTTTCTTT,CASYQEDISTEAFF
TRBJ2-3,TRBV29-1,-,TRBD1,TGCAGCGTTGTGGGACAGGGCGTTACAGATACGCAGTATTTT,CSVVGQGVTDTQYF
TRBJ2-7,TRBV19,-,TRBD2,TGTGCCAGTAGTAGCGACTGGCGGGAGGCCCCCTACGAGCAGTACTTC,CASSSDWREAPYEQYF
TRBJ2-1,TRBV12-3/TRBV12-4,few,-,TGTGCCAGCAGTTCTCAAGCGTTATACAATGAGCAGTTCTTC,CASSSQALYNEQFF
TRBJ2-2,TRBV7-2,-,-,TGTGCCAGCAGCTTAGAACCGGCCGGGGAGCTGTTTTTT,CASSLEPAGELFF
TRBJ2-1,TRBV9,-,TRBD1,TGTGCCAGCAGCGTACTGACAGGGGGCAATGAGCAGTTCTTC,CASSVLTGGNEQFF
TRBJ1-1,TRBV7-2,-,-,TGTGCCAGCAGCTTAGAGGGGGTCGGGACCCGGAACACTGAAGCTTTCTTT,CASSLEGVGTRNTEAFF
TRBJ2-3,TRBV5-5,few,-,TGTGCCAGCAGCCCAAGGGGGCGGGGAGGAACAGATACGCAGTATTTT,CASSPRGRGGTDTQYF
TRBJ1-2,TRBV3-1,-,-,TGTGCCAGCAGCCATGGTGAGGTCAACTATGGCTACACCTTC,CASSHGEVNYGYTF
TRBJ2-5,TRBV20-1,once,TRBD2,TGCAGTGCTAGAGATTCCGGGACTAGCGGGGGCCAGGTTGTAGTGGCCCAGTACTTC,CSARDSGTSGGQVVVAQYF
TRBJ2-1,TRBV10-2,few,-,TGCGCCAGCAGTGAGTCGAGATTGCCGAGGAATGAGCAGTTCTTC,CASSESRLPRNEQFF
TRBJ2-1,TRBV29-1,-,-,TGCAGCGTTGAATTGGCTAGCGTCAATGAGCAGTTCTTC,CSVELASVNEQFF
TRBJ2-6,TRBV10-3,-,-,TGTGCCGTCGGGAGACAGGCGTCCCCGGGGGCTGGGGCCAACGTCCGGACTTTC,CAVGRQASPGAGANVRTF
TRBJ1-2,TRBV5-6,few,-,TGTGCCAGCAGCTTGGAGGAGGGACCCGCTCTCTACACCTTC,CASSLEEGPALYTF
TRBJ2-5,TRBV7-2,-,TRBD1,TGTGCCAGCAGCTTAGCGCGCACAGGGGGATTGGAGACCCAGTACTTC,CASSLARTGGLETQYF
TRBJ1-2,TRBV6-5,-,-,TGTGCCAGCAGTTCGAACAGTAACTATGGCTACACCTTC,CASSSNSNYGYTF
TRBJ2-7,TRBV20-1,-,-,TGCAGTGCTAGCCAGGGTGTCTACGAGCAGTACTTC,CSASQGVYEQYF
TRBJ2-1,TRBV20-1,-,-,TGCAGTGCAGGGGGGCGAGGTGAGCAGTTCTTC,CSAGGRGEQFF
TRBJ2-1,TRBV21-1,-,-,TGTGCCAGCAGCCATCCCAGCTTGAGCTCCTACAATGAGCAGTTCTTC,CASSHPSLSSYNEQFF
TRBJ2-2,TRBV5-1,few,TRBD1,TGCGCCAGCCAGAGGACAGGGGGCACCGGGGAGCTGTTTTTT,CASQRTGGTGELFF
TRBJ2-7,TRBV29-1,many,TRBD2,TGCAGCGTTGAAATGGTTCAGGGGACGGCTAGCGGGAGCGGCGAGCAGTACTTC,CSVEMVQGTASGSGEQYF
TRBJ2-7,TRBV20-1,few,-,TGCAGTGCTGAGGGGGGCAGGGGTTACGAGCAGTACTTC,CSAEGGRGYEQYF
TRBJ2-7,TRBV5-6,once,-,TGTGCCAGCAGCTTCCTGGGGGCTATGGGCGAGCAGTACTTC,CASSFLGAMGEQYF
TRBJ1-2,TRBV7-9,-,-,TGTGCCAGCATCGCCAAAGGGGGGGGAGCAACTAACTATGGCTACACCTTC,CASIAKGGGATNYGYTF
TRBJ2-7,TRBV20-1,-,-,TGCAGTGCTGTTCCGGGACTGCAGTTTGGGGAGCAGTACTTC,CSAVPGLQFGEQYF
TRBJ2-5,TRBV29-1,once,-,TGCAGCGTTCTGGACCGTGGGACCCAGTACTTC,CSVLDRGTQYF
TRBJ2-7,TRBV27,few,-,TGTGCCAGCGTTGGGGAGACAGGGAGGAGCTACGAGCAGTACTTC,CASVGETGRSYEQYF
TRBJ2-2,TRBV29-1,-,-,TGCAGCGTTGCTCTCGCAGGGGGGTACACCGGGGAGCGGTTTTTT,CSVALAGGYTGERFF
TRBJ1-1,TRBV3-1,-,-,TGTGCCAGCAGCCTGCTAGGAGGGGAAGCTTTCTTT,CASSLLGGEAFF
TRBJ2-1,TRBV7-9,many,-,TGTGCCAGCAGCCCCGAGGACTCGGCCTACAATGAGCAGTTCTTC,CASSPEDSAYNEQFF
TRBJ2-1,TRBV5-6,-,TRBD1,TGTGCCAGCAGCTTGGCGGGACAGGGACTCTTCAATGAGCAGTTCTTC,CASSLAGQGLFNEQFF
TRBJ2-5,TRBV20-1,many,-,TGCAGTGCAAGGAGCGTAGCGGGACAGCAAGAGACCCAGTACTTC,CSARSVAGQQETQYF
TRBJ2-3,TRBV3-1,-,-,TGTGCCAGCAGCCAAGGGCCAGCGGAATCAGATACGCAGTATTTT,CASSQGPAESDTQYF
TRBJ2-5,TRBV9,-,TRBD1,TGTGCCAGCAGCGTCGGGACAGGAGACTCGTCGACCCAGTACTTC,CASSVGTGDSSTQYF
TRBJ2-7,TRBV9,-,-,TGTGCCAGCAGCTCACTCCCAGGCGGGGCCTACGCCTACGAGCAGTACTTC,CASSSLPGGAYAYEQYF
TRBJ1-1,TRBV5-1,once,-,TGCGCCAGCAGAGCCCGGGAGGGTGACACTGATGCTTTCTTT,CASRAREGDTDAFF
TRBJ2-1,TRBV27,once,TRBD1,TGTGCCAGCAGTTTTGGGACAGGGACCTACAATGAGCAGTTCTTC,CASSFGTGTYNEQFF
TRBJ2-5,TRBV2,few,TRBD2,TGTGCCAGCAAGACTAGCCTCGTAGAGACCCAGTACTTC,CASKTSLVETQYF
TRBJ1-4,TRBV20-1,-,-,TGCAGTACTAGAGATAAAGGGGCAACTAATGAAAAACTGTTTTTT,CSTRDKGATNEKLFF
TRBJ1-2,TRBV20-1,few,-,TGCAGTGCTAGTGAGGGTAGCTATGGCTACACCTTC,CSASEGSYGYTF